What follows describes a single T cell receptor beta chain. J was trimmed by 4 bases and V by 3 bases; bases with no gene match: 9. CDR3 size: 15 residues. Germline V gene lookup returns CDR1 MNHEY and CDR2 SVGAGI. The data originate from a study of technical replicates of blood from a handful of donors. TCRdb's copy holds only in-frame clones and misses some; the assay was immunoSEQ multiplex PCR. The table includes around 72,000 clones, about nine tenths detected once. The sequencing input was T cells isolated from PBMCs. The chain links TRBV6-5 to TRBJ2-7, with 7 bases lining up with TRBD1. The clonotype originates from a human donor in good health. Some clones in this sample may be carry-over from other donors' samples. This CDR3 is CASSYAGTDIYEQYF. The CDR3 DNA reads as TGTGCCAGCAGTTATGCCGGGACAGATATATACGAGCAGTACTTC.